The 32 T cell receptor beta chains reported below all come from one sample, sequenced in a study of early T cells in non-severe SARS-CoV-2 infection. TCRdb re-analysed the 5' RACE reads in MiXCR, keeping a single row per CDR3 protein. The table shows about 56,000 distinct CDR3 sequences, with roughly 16% occurring only once. The sample here was whole blood, taken at baseline. The receptors were gathered from an adult who was a healthcare worker with PCR-confirmed SARS-CoV-2 infection or an uninfected control (not recorded which).

This clonotype occurred a few times. The chain uses TRBV2 and TRBJ2-2, with TRBD2 matching over 9 bases. The CDR3 has 15 amino acids. V shed 6 bases and J 4 bases; nucleotides not matched to a gene: 6. CDR1 and CDR2 from the germline V gene are SNHLY and FYNNEI. This chain's CDR3 is CASSPTLAGTGELFF. Written as DNA, the CDR3 is TGTGCCAGCAGCCCAACACTAGCGGGCACCGGGGAGCTGTTTTTT.

This chain uses TRBV4-2 with TRBJ1-5; no firm D call. Trimming cost V 0 bases and J 4 bases, with 7 bases left between them. CDR1 is LGHNA and CDR2 is YNFKEQ in the germline V gene. There are 14 residues in the CDR3. In nucleotides, the CDR3 is TGTGCCAGCAGCCAAGATGGGGTAAATCAGCCCCAGCATTTT. Amino acid sequence: CASSQDGVNQPQHF.

This clonotype has ten or more counts. V gene TRBV7-8 combines with J gene TRBJ1-4, with D unresolved. Germline CDR1 SGHVS, CDR2 FQNEAQ. V shed 1 base and J shed 7 bases, with 16 bases lying between them. The CDR3 totals 16 residues. The CDR3 DNA reads as TGTGCCAGCAGCTTAGTTAGGACCCAGGTCCGTGAAAAACTGTTTTTT. It is translated as CASSLVRTQVREKLFF.

This clonotype was detected only a few times. This sequence joins TRBV28 and TRBJ1-2; the D is unclear. The germline V gene has CDR1 MDHEN and CDR2 SYDVKM. Deletions cut 2 bases from V and 3 bases from J, with 7 bases between. This CDR3 contains 13 residues. The CDR3 loop reads CASSLTADYGYTF. DNA for the CDR3: TGTGCCAGCAGTTTAACCGCTGACTATGGCTACACCTTC.

This rearrangement joins TRBV6-6 to TRBJ1-5; possible D gene TRBD1, 5 bases. This CDR3 has 14 amino acids. V lost 7 bases and J lost 0, with 10 bases in between. Germline CDR1 reads MNHNY; CDR2 reads SVGAGI (reference sequence). The chain's CDR3 is CASTRQYSNQPQHF. The CDR3 DNA sequence: TGTGCCAGCACTCGACAGTATAGCAATCAGCCCCAGCATTTT.

This clonotype was seen more than once but under ten times. The V call is TRBV5-4, the J call TRBJ2-6; 9 bases agree with TRBD1. Trimming removed 2 bases from V and 0 bases from J; junction bases left unmatched: 3. This CDR3 region has 17 residues. Germline assignment: CDR1 SGHNT and CDR2 YYREEE (reference sequence). For the CDR3, the DNA is TGTGCCAGCAGCTTCCAGGGACAGGGCTCTGGGGCCAACGTCCTGACTTTC. It encodes CASSFQGQGSGANVLTF. Full variable domain (remainder filled in from reference TRBV5-4 and TRBJ2-6): ETGVTQSPTHLIKTRGQQVTLRCSSQSGHNTVSWYQQALGQGPQFIFQYYREEENGRGNFPPRFSGLQFPNYSSELNVNALELDDSALYLCASSFQGQGSGANVLTFGAGSRLTVL.

This clonotype was seen more than once but under ten times. The chain recombines TRBV27 with TRBJ1-2, with 10 bases matching TRBD1. This CDR3 spans 15 amino acids. With 3 bases clipped from V and 4 bases from J, the junction kept 5 bases outside the gene matches. Germline loops: CDR1 MNHEY, CDR2 SMNVEV (reference sequence). CDR3 in amino acids: CASSFRDRGVYGYTF. The CDR3 coding sequence is TGTGCCAGCAGTTTCCGGGACAGGGGCGTCTATGGCTACACCTTC.

This clonotype was seen only a few times. The chain uses TRBV5-1 and TRBJ2-3; 13 positions match TRBD2. V was pared by 4 bases and J by 5 bases, with 7 bases of the junction left unmatched. Germline V gene lookup returns CDR1 SGHRS and CDR2 YFSETQ. CDR3 size: 16 residues. The CDR3 DNA is TGCGCCAGCAGCCCAACTAGCGGGGGGGCAAGAGATACGCAGTATTTT. It encodes CASSPTSGGARDTQYF.

In this sample, this clonotype turned up a few times. This sequence joins TRBV2 and TRBJ2-3, with 11 positions matching TRBD2. This CDR3 region has 13 residues. Germline lookup yields CDR1 SNHLY and CDR2 FYNNEI. V shed 7 bases, J shed 6 bases, and the junction held 3 bases outside the gene matches. The CDR3 loop reads CASKLAGADTQYF. The DNA for the CDR3 is TGTGCCAGCAAACTAGCGGGAGCGGATACGCAGTATTTT.

The CDR3 region is CASSMGQGAAGANVLTF. CDR3 DNA: TGTGCCAGTAGTATGGGACAGGGGGCTGCTGGGGCCAACGTCCTGACTTTC. The chain carries TRBV19 and TRBJ2-6; 12 nucleotides line up with TRBD1. V shed 3 bases and J 2 bases; nucleotides not matched to a gene: 2. CDR3 length equals 17 residues. Germline values: CDR1 LNHDA, CDR2 SQIVND (reference sequence).

This clonotype turned up a few times. This chain uses TRBV6-6 with TRBJ2-5, with D possibly matching TRBD2 (6 bases). The germline V gene has CDR1 MNHNY and CDR2 SVGAGI (reference sequence). This CDR3 has 14 residues. Trimming shortened V by 5 bases and J by 7 bases, and 17 bases separated the two germline ends. CDR3 nucleotides: TGTGCCAGCAGTAAACTAGCTGTGGGGGGGACCCAGTACTTC. This gives the protein CASSKLAVGGTQYF.

This chain joins TRBV6-2 or TRBV6-3 and TRBJ2-5; maybe TRBD1 (6 bases). The CDR3 totals 16 residues. CDR1 and CDR2 from the germline V gene are MNHEY and SVGEGT. V shed 0 bases and J shed 5 bases, with 16 bases lying between them. The CDR3 loop is CASSYSIQGQTETQYF. In DNA, the CDR3 is TGTGCCAGCAGTTACTCGATACAGGGCCAAACTGAGACCCAGTACTTC.

This clonotype showed up just a few times. The V call is TRBV7-2, the J call TRBJ1-4; 8 nucleotides agree with TRBD1. The length of the CDR3 is 15 residues. Losses at the gene ends were 5 bases for V and 4 bases for J; bases not matched to a gene: 6. Germline-derived CDR1 and CDR2 are SGHTA and FQGNSA. The CDR3 is CASSEGTGSNEKLFF. The DNA for the CDR3 is TGTGCCAGCAGCGAGGGGACAGGAAGTAATGAAAAACTGTTTTTT.

The sample holds many counts of this clonotype. The rearrangement links TRBV11-2 to TRBJ2-1; 11 bases agree with TRBD2. The V and J ends lost 5 bases and 0 bases, in that order; junction bases with no gene match: 18. Germline loops: CDR1 SGHAT, CDR2 FQNNGV. This CDR3 region has 21 residues. The CDR3 is CASSHLKFSGRALSSYNEQFF. The CDR3 nucleotides are TGTGCCAGCAGCCACCTTAAGTTTAGCGGGAGGGCCTTGAGCTCCTACAATGAGCAGTTCTTC.

This clonotype occurred a few times. An end of the junction does not agree with germline; a read error may underlie this. The chain links TRBV18 to TRBJ1-5; 7 positions match TRBD1. The CDR3 length is 14 residues. The germline V gene encodes CDR1 KGHSH and CDR2 LQKENI. The chain's CDR3 is CTSSSTGAVQPQHF. The CDR3 coding sequence is TGTACCAGCTCATCAACAGGGGCAGTTCAGCCCCAGCATTTT.

This clonotype came up many times. This chain links TRBV24-1 with TRBJ2-3; 7 bases line up with TRBD1. The length of the CDR3 is 14 residues. The germline V gene encodes CDR1 KGHDR and CDR2 SFDVKD. Losses at the gene ends were 5 bases for V and 3 bases for J; bases not matched to a gene: 4. Written as DNA, the CDR3 is TGTGCCACCAGTGCCCCGGACAGGACAGATACGCAGTATTTT. Translation: CATSAPDRTDTQYF.

The sample holds a few counts of this clonotype. This chain joins TRBV19 and TRBJ2-5; 7 nucleotides align to TRBD2. V trimming: 5 bases; J trimming: 7 bases; junction bases outside the gene matches: 16. The CDR3 sequence is 16 residues long. From germline, CDR1 is LNHDA and CDR2 SQIVND (reference sequence). The CDR3 spells CASSPIAGSGMGTQYF. In nucleotides, the CDR3 is TGTGCCAGTAGTCCAATCGCGGGGAGCGGGATGGGGACCCAGTACTTC.

The V and J genes are TRBV28 and TRBJ2-7; 9 bases are shared with TRBD2. Trimming took 2 bases from V and 4 from J; bases not matched to a gene: 3. CDR3 size: 14 residues. Germline CDR1 is MDHEN and CDR2 is SYDVKM. This CDR3 reads CASSLAGGEYEQYF. CDR3 sequence (DNA): TGTGCCAGCAGTTTAGCGGGAGGGGAGTACGAGCAGTACTTC. Using reference TRBV28 and TRBJ2-7 for the parts outside the CDR3, the full variable domain is DVKVTQSSRYLVKRTGEKVFLECVQDMDHENMFWYRQDPGLGLRLIYFSYDVKMKEKGDIPEGYSVSREKKERFSLILESASTNQTSMYLCASSLAGGEYEQYFGPGTRLTVT.

The CDR3 DNA sequence: TGCGCCAGCAGCTTGGGACAAACAGATACGCAGTATTTT. Its protein is CASSLGQTDTQYF. The V call is TRBV5-1, the J call TRBJ2-3; D is unclear. CDR3 length equals 13 residues. Germline V gene data show CDR1 as SGHRS and CDR2 as YFSETQ. V shed 0 bases and J shed 3 bases, with 5 bases lying between them.

This clonotype turned up a few times. The gene calls are TRBV7-2 and TRBJ2-2; D is unclear. In germline, CDR1 is SGHTA, CDR2 FQGNSA. The CDR3 length is 12 residues. V shed 5 bases and J shed 7 bases, with 8 bases lying between them. The CDR3 is CASSGVVGELFF. As DNA, the CDR3 is TGTGCCAGCAGCGGGGTGGTCGGGGAGCTGTTTTTT.

Points on this clonotype: Relative to the germline gene, one junction end is altered; a read error may explain this. The chain couples TRBV3-1 to TRBJ1-4, with unresolved D. The CDR3 sequence is 14 residues long. CDR1 is LGHDT, CDR2 YNNKEL, per germline (reference sequence). Here the CDR3 DNA reads TGTGCCAGCAGCCAAGGCAGGCTTAATGAAAAACCGTTTTTT. It codes for CASSQGRLNEKPFF.

This clonotype has more than one count but fewer than ten. V usage is TRBV20-1 and J usage is TRBJ1-1; TRBD1 might be the D (5 bases). V was trimmed by 6 bases and J by 0 bases, leaving 17 bases between them. The germline V gene encodes CDR1 DFQATT and CDR2 SNEGSKA (reference sequence). The CDR3 is made up of 15 amino acids. The CDR3 coding sequence is TGCAGTGCCCTACCCCCGACAGCCTTGAACACTGAAGCTTTCTTT. It is translated as CSALPPTALNTEAFF.

The V call is TRBV6-6, the J call TRBJ2-2, with 8 bases that match TRBD1. Germline V CDR1 and CDR2: MNHNY, SVGAGI (reference sequence). The trim removed 6 bases at V and 1 base at J, leaving 1 base unmatched. The CDR3 contains 14 residues. CDR3 sequence reads: CASRDRGNTGELFF. The CDR3 DNA reads TGTGCCAGCAGAGACAGGGGGAACACCGGGGAGCTGTTTTTT.

The chain employs TRBV2 and TRBJ1-1, with TRBD1 as a possible D gene (6 bases). Between the trimmed V and J ends, which lost 6 bases and 4 bases, there was a span of 24 bases. Looked up from germline, CDR1 is SNHLY and CDR2 is FYNNEI. The CDR3 spans 17 residues. The CDR3 DNA reads as TGTGCCAGCAGGAACCTCGGGACACAAAGTAAGACCACTGAAGCTTTCTTT. Its translation: CASRNLGTQSKTTEAFF.

V gene TRBV27 combines with J gene TRBJ2-1; possible D gene TRBD1, 7 bases. Germline V gene data show CDR1 as MNHEY and CDR2 as SMNVEV (reference sequence). The ends were cut back, 5 bases at V and 5 bases at J, with 19 bases in the middle. This CDR3 is 16 amino acids long. CDR3 sequence reads: CASSPLAGQRHNEQFF. In DNA form, the CDR3 reads TGTGCCAGCAGTCCGTTGGCGGGACAGCGGCACAATGAGCAGTTCTTC.

This clonotype was observed a handful of times. The chain links TRBV12-3 or TRBV12-4 to TRBJ2-1, with a weak D call TRBD1 (5 bases). The V end was cut by 5 bases, the J end by 10 bases, with 9 bases between. The CDR3 covers 11 residues. CDR3 sequence reads: CASSQGKEQFF. In DNA form, the CDR3 reads TGTGCCAGCAGTCAGGGTAAAGAGCAGTTCTTC.

This clonotype was detected only a few times. The V call is TRBV5-8, the J call TRBJ2-1, with a possible D match to TRBD2 (5 bases). V lost 4 bases, J lost 8 bases, and 22 bases lay in between. This CDR3 has 16 amino acids. Germline assignment: CDR1 SGHTS and CDR2 YDEGEE. This CDR3 is CASSPRTGFVGDEQFF. CDR3 nucleotides: TGTGCCAGCAGCCCCCGAACGGGGTTTGTGGGTGATGAGCAGTTCTTC.

V gene TRBV5-4 combines with J gene TRBJ2-3; no firm D call. This CDR3 has 16 amino acids. V dropped 0 bases and J dropped 0 bases, with 11 bases sitting between them. The germline V gene has CDR1 SGHNT and CDR2 YYREEE (reference sequence). The CDR3 here is CASSLGGPGSTDTQYF. The CDR3 DNA is TGTGCCAGCAGCTTGGGTGGGCCTGGAAGCACAGATACGCAGTATTTT.

The rearrangement joins TRBV11-2 to TRBJ2-5; D not certain. Trimming left V 2 bases short and J 4 bases short, with 5 bases between. The CDR3 is made up of 12 amino acids. Germline V gene lookup returns CDR1 SGHAT and CDR2 FQNNGV. The CDR3 here is CASSLFPETQYF. As DNA, the CDR3 is TGTGCCAGCAGCTTATTCCCAGAGACCCAGTACTTC.

The chain recombines TRBV28 with TRBJ2-5; no clear D. The length of the CDR3 is 14 residues. V was shortened by 6 bases and J by 5 bases, with 16 bases between the two germline ends. CDR1 and CDR2 (germline): MDHEN, SYDVKM. Written as DNA, the CDR3 is TGTGCCAGCAGACCCGCGACCGACGCGGAGACCCAGTACTTC. Translation: CASRPATDAETQYF. Variable domain in full (rest from reference TRBV28 and TRBJ2-5): DVKVTQSSRYLVKRTGEKVFLECVQDMDHENMFWYRQDPGLGLRLIYFSYDVKMKEKGDIPEGYSVSREKKERFSLILESASTNQTSMYLCASRPATDAETQYFGPGTRLLVL.

Many counts were recorded for this clonotype. The chain is built from TRBV5-1 and TRBJ1-6; TRBD1 matches at 7 bases. Losses at the gene ends were 0 bases for V and 7 bases for J; bases not matched to a gene: 4. This CDR3 comprises 15 residues. Germline V gene lookup returns CDR1 SGHRS and CDR2 YFSETQ. CDR3 amino acids: CASSLEGAGNSPLHF. The CDR3 DNA follows: TGCGCCAGCAGCTTGGAGGGGGCCGGGAATTCACCCCTCCACTTT.

The sample holds many counts of this clonotype. The rearrangement links TRBV19 to TRBJ1-2; a possible D gene is TRBD1 (5 bases). The CDR3 has 17 residues. Trimming took off 7 bases at V and 0 bases at J, with 21 bases between the two ends. Germline V lookup: CDR1 LNHDA, CDR2 SQIVND (reference sequence). CDR3 DNA: TGTGCCAGTAACCCGGACACGGCGTCTTATACTAACTATGGCTACACCTTC. Its protein is CASNPDTASYTNYGYTF. The entire variable domain, with the rest obtained from reference TRBV19 and TRBJ1-2, is as follows: DGGITQSPKYLFRKEGQNVTLSCEQNLNHDAMYWYRQDPGQGLRLIYYSQIVNDFQKGDIAEGYSVSREKKESFPLTVTSAQKNPTAFYLCASNPDTASYTNYGYTFGSGTRLTVV.